The rows below give T cell receptor beta chains drawn from one sample of a study of metastatic and nonmetastatic thyroid tumors. TCRdb called clones again from the PCR reads with MiXCR. Among roughly 50,000 clones listed, around 20% were seen once. The material sequenced was blood. The receptors here all came from a male donor with papillary thyroid cancer or a benign thyroid nodule (not recorded which). Some clones in this sample may be carry-over from other donors' samples. Each CDR3 is given with its conserved first and last residue. D genes are given only for firm matches. Clone sizes are given selectively: once, few, many, or a class where the clone is expanded.

size	J	D	V	DNA	CDR3
many	TRBJ2-7	TRBD1	TRBV24-1	TGTGCCACCAGTCCCGGGACAGTACCGTACGAGCAGTACTTC	CATSPGTVPYEQYF
medium-sized	TRBJ1-6	NA	TRBV20-1	TGCAGTGCTAAGTACCCGAATTCACCCCTCCACTTT	CSAKYPNSPLHF
few	TRBJ2-5	NA	TRBV29-1	TGCAGCGTTGGGGAGACCCAGTACTTC	CSVGETQYF
few	TRBJ1-3	NA	TRBV6-1	TGTGCCACACTGGCAGGGCCACCTGGAAACACCATATATTTT	CATLAGPPGNTIYF
many	TRBJ2-1	TRBD2	TRBV12-3/TRBV12-4	TGTGCCAGCAGTTGGCCTAGCGGGTCTCGCCATGAGCAGTTCTTC	CASSWPSGSRHEQFF
many	TRBJ2-5	NA	TRBV6-2/TRBV6-3	TGTGCCAGCAGAGAGGACGGCCAAGAGACCCAGTACTTC	CASREDGQETQYF
many	TRBJ2-5	NA	TRBV9	TGTGCCAGCAGCGTAGAAGAGGGGTTGGAGACCCAGTACTTC	CASSVEEGLETQYF
NA	TRBJ2-7	NA	TRBV29-1	TGCAGCGTTGTCACTCACTGGACAGTGCACGACGAGCAGTACTTC	CSVVTHWTVHDEQYF
NA	TRBJ2-3	NA	TRBV18	TGTGCCAGCTCCCCCAGTGACACAGATACACAGTATTTT	CASSPSDTDTQYF
NA	TRBJ2-1	TRBD2	TRBV6-1	TGTGCCAGCAGTGTCTCTAGCGGGAGCGATGAGCAGTTCTTC	CASSVSSGSDEQFF
NA	TRBJ2-3	TRBD2	TRBV11-1	TGTGCCAGTATCCCCCTCAAGCGGGGCCGCACAGATACGCAGTATTTT	CASIPLKRGRTDTQYF
many	TRBJ2-2	NA	TRBV3-1	TGTGCCAGCAGCCAAGAAAGACGGAGCAACACCGGGGAGCTGTTTTTT	CASSQERRSNTGELFF
NA	TRBJ2-3	NA	TRBV3-1	TGTGCCAGCAGCCAAACCGGACAGCCTGGGATGGATACGCAGTATTTT	CASSQTGQPGMDTQYF
NA	TRBJ2-2	NA	TRBV20-1	TGCAGTGCGGCTAGCGAACACAACACCGGGGAGCTGTTTTTT	CSAASEHNTGELFF
many	TRBJ2-3	NA	TRBV19	TGTGCCAGTAGTATAGCCGACACAGATACGCAGTATTTT	CASSIADTDTQYF
few	TRBJ1-1	NA	TRBV2	TGTGCCAGCAACCTTGGGGGGAAGGATGCTTTCTTT	CASNLGGKDAFF
many	TRBJ1-6	NA	TRBV7-9	TGTGCCAGCAGCTTACCAGAGGGGAGAGAACCCCTCCACTTT	CASSLPEGREPLHF
few	TRBJ2-1	TRBD2	TRBV6-4	TGTGCCAGCAGTGACTCAAGCAGGACTAGCGGTGAGCAGTTCTTC	CASSDSSRTSGEQFF
many	TRBJ2-5	NA	TRBV6-1	TGTGCCAGCAGTGCGTGGGAACTCGGGGTAGAGACCCAGTACTTC	CASSAWELGVETQYF
many	TRBJ1-4	NA	TRBV19	TGTGCCAGTAGTATCGGGGGGCCGGGTGAAAAACTGTTTTTT	CASSIGGPGEKLFF
many	TRBJ2-2	NA	TRBV12-3/TRBV12-4	TGTGCCAGCAGTTTTTGGCGGCTAAGCGGCACCGGGGAGCTGTTTTTT	CASSFWRLSGTGELFF
many	TRBJ1-3	NA	TRBV7-9	TGTGCCAGCAGCTTAACCCAGGGGAAACGGAACACCATATATTTT	CASSLTQGKRNTIYF
many	TRBJ2-2	NA	TRBV7-7	TGTGCTAGCCCTGGGGGCACCGTCACCGGGGAGCTGTTTTTT	CASPGGTVTGELFF
many	TRBJ2-4	NA	TRBV19	TGTGCCAGTAGTATGCAGGGATCGGACATTCAGTACTTC	CASSMQGSDIQYF
many	TRBJ2-4	TRBD2	TRBV6-4	TGTGCCAGCACCAGGACTAGCGGGGGGGCCAAAAACATTCAGTACTTC	CASTRTSGGAKNIQYF
NA	TRBJ2-3	TRBD2	TRBV2	TGTGCCAGCAGTGAGGGACTAGCGGGAGAGAGTAGCACAGATACGCAGTATTTT	CASSEGLAGESSTDTQYF
many	TRBJ2-3	TRBD2	TRBV7-2	TGTGCCAGCAGCTCGATGATGACTAGCGGGGGGGTTACGCAGTATTTT	CASSSMMTSGGVTQYF
many	TRBJ1-3	NA	TRBV5-1	TGCGCCAGCAGCTTGGGAGGGGACGGAAACACCATATATTTT	CASSLGGDGNTIYF
NA	TRBJ2-2	NA	TRBV5-1	TGCGCCAGCAGCTTGGCCGGTGGGGCCGGGGAGCTGTTTTTT	CASSLAGGAGELFF
NA	TRBJ1-2	NA	TRBV30	TGTGCCTGGAGTACAACAGGATTTGGCTACACCTTC	CAWSTTGFGYTF